Below are 19 T cell receptor beta chains sequenced from a single sample in a study of T cells in Graves' hyperthyroidism and ophthalmopathy. Authors of the study amplified TCR beta CDR3 regions from RNA transcripts. TCR CDR3 underwent first-round RT-PCR with the HTBI primer set. TCRdb used MiXCR to reprocess the multiplex PCR reads, holding one entry per CDR3 protein. The table has around 440,000 distinct CDR3 sequences, around 16% seen once. Sequencing was performed on blood. The receptor source for this set is a young woman with Graves' hyperthyroidism.

This clonotype showed up many times. This rearrangement joins TRBV6-5 to TRBJ2-1; D unclear. The CDR3 covers 20 residues. Trimming left V 0 bases short and J 0 bases short, with 21 bases between. Germline V gene sequence: CDR1 MNHEY, CDR2 SVGAGI. The CDR3 region is CASSYSIQSRIFGSYNEQFF. CDR3 DNA: TGTGCCAGCAGTTACTCGATTCAGTCCAGGATTTTCGGCTCCTACAATGAGCAGTTCTTC.

This clonotype was counted a single time. This chain joins TRBV5-1 and TRBJ2-3; tentative D call: TRBD2 (7 bases). Trimming removed 0 bases at V and 1 base at J, with 15 bases between. The CDR3 contains 17 residues. Germline V lookup: CDR1 SGHRS, CDR2 YFSETQ. The CDR3 DNA follows: TGCGCCAGCAGCTTGGCGCCGGGGGGCAGGGGCACAGATACGCAGTATTTT. Its protein is CASSLAPGGRGTDTQYF.

The table lists this clonotype with many counts. This chain joins TRBV9 and TRBJ2-5; 9 nucleotides align to TRBD2. Germline lookup yields CDR1 SGDLS and CDR2 YYNGEE. V dropped 3 bases and J dropped 5; count of bases not matched to a gene: 11. The CDR3 has 16 residues. The CDR3 region has the DNA TGTGCCAGCAGCGCAGAAATTAGCGGGGGCGGGGAGACCCAGTACTTC. Translated: CASSAEISGGGETQYF. The full variable domain, with the rest looked up from reference TRBV9 and TRBJ2-5, is DSGVTQTPKHLITATGQRVTLRCSPRSGDLSVYWYQQSLDQGLQFLIQYYNGEERAKGNILERFSAQQFPDLHSELNLSSLELGDSALYFCASSAEISGGGETQYFGPGTRLLVL.

Turning to this clonotype: A much larger clone lies a single base off, so this may be a read error. The chain carries TRBV7-9 and TRBJ2-3; no clear D. CDR1 and CDR2 from the germline V gene are SEHNR and FQNEAQ (reference sequence). Trimming cost V 5 bases and J 0 bases, with 12 bases left between them. The CDR3 runs 15 residues. The CDR3 here is CASSPDQGSTDTQYF. DNA for the CDR3: TGTGCCAGCAGCCCAGACCAAGGCAGCACAGATACGCAGTATTTT. Filled out from reference TRBV7-9 and TRBJ2-3, the complete variable domain reads DTGVSQNPRHKITKRGQNVTFRCDPISEHNRLYWYRQTLGQGPEFLTYFQNEAQLEKSRLLSDRFSAERPKGSFSTLEIQRTEQGDSAMYLCASSPDQGSTDTQYFGPGTRLTVL.

The CDR3 reads CASKNRLGEPQHF. DNA for the CDR3: TGTGCCAGTAAGAACAGACTAGGAGAGCCCCAGCATTTT. The J gene is TRBJ1-5, the V gene TRBV19; D gene uncertain. Trimming removed 7 bases from V and 8 bases from J, with 15 bases in between. The V gene's germline CDR1 is LNHDA and CDR2 SQIVND (reference sequence). The CDR3 runs to 13 residues.

This clonotype was seen many times. CDR3 sequence reads: CASSDTGVYGYTF. CDR3 DNA sequence: TGTGCCAGCAGTGATACCGGGGTCTATGGCTACACCTTC. The gene calls are TRBV6-1 and TRBJ1-2; no definite D call. Germline assignment: CDR1 MNHNS and CDR2 SASEGT. This CDR3 is 13 amino acids long. With 3 bases removed from V and 4 bases from J, the gap between germline ends came to 9 bases.

This clonotype was found many times. The chain is built from TRBV28 and TRBJ2-5; 8 nucleotides align to TRBD1. Germline V gives CDR1 MDHEN, CDR2 SYDVKM. The CDR3 runs to 16 residues. V lost 6 bases and J lost 0; bases outside the gene matches: 9. The CDR3 nucleotides are TGTGCCAGCAGCTTTTTGGACAGGGAGTACCAAGAGACCCAGTACTTC. It codes for CASSFLDREYQETQYF.

Many counts were recorded for this clonotype. This sequence joins TRBV5-1 and TRBJ1-1; D uncertain. The germline V and J ends were trimmed by 3 bases and 7 bases, with 16 bases remaining between them. Germline assignment: CDR1 SGHRS and CDR2 YFSETQ. The CDR3 sequence is 14 residues long. The CDR3: CASSYLQVGIEAFF. DNA for the CDR3: TGCGCCAGCAGCTACCTCCAGGTAGGGATTGAAGCTTTCTTT.

This clonotype has a count of ten or more. V gene TRBV5-1 combines with J gene TRBJ2-5, with D maybe TRBD2 (6 bases). The CDR3 is 16 residues long. In germline, CDR1 is SGHRS, CDR2 YFSETQ. The V end lost 5 bases, the J end lost 4 bases, and 21 bases lay between the germline ends. Written as DNA, the CDR3 is TGCGCCAGCAGTGGTGGTGGACTAACCTACCCAGAGACCCAGTACTTC. This sequence encodes CASSGGGLTYPETQYF.

This clonotype was picked up a small number of times. The rearrangement links TRBV4-1 to TRBJ2-3; TRBD2 matches 9 bases. Germline lookup yields CDR1 MGHRA and CDR2 YSYEKL. Unmatched junction bases numbered 10, after V lost 4 bases and J lost 2 bases. This CDR3 region has 17 residues. In DNA form, the CDR3 reads TGCGCCAGCAGCCCCCGCTGGTCTAGCGGGACCACAGATACGCAGTATTTT. Its protein product is CASSPRWSSGTTDTQYF.

V and J are TRBV28 and TRBJ1-3, with D possibly matching TRBD1 (5 bases). The CDR3 consists of 17 residues. Germline V gives CDR1 MDHEN, CDR2 SYDVKM. Trimming cost V 3 bases and J 2 bases, with 17 bases left between them. In DNA, the CDR3 is TGTGCCAGCAGTTTTGGGGGGTCAGGGCGCCCTGGAAACACCATATATTTT. Translated, it gives CASSFGGSGRPGNTIYF.

The DNA of the CDR3 is TGCAGTGCTAGAGCCGGGACAGGCGGCGGGACTGGCTATGGCTACACCTTC. Translation: CSARAGTGGGTGYGYTF. The chain couples TRBV20-1 to TRBJ1-2; 8 bases are a match to TRBD1. The ends lost 1 base at V and 4 bases at J; junction bases unmatched: 14. Germline CDR1 reads DFQATT; CDR2 reads SNEGSKA (reference sequence). This CDR3 contains 17 residues.

This clonotype is medium-sized within its sample. The V and J genes are TRBV20-1 and TRBJ2-1, with 8 bases fitting TRBD2. Germline CDR1 is DFQATT and CDR2 is SNEGSKA (reference sequence). Trimming cost V 6 bases and J 6 bases; bases outside gene matches: 13. The CDR3 totals 15 residues. CDR3 sequence reads: CSANLGAGDSNEQFF. The CDR3 nucleotides read TGCAGTGCAAACCTTGGAGCGGGAGATTCCAATGAGCAGTTCTTC.

This clonotype was counted ten times or more. This chain links TRBV7-9 with TRBJ2-1; 11 positions agree with TRBD2. V trimming: 5 bases; J trimming: 0 bases; junction bases outside the gene matches: 12. Germline V CDR1 and CDR2: SEHNR, FQNEAQ (reference sequence). This CDR3 has 19 amino acids. CDR3 region: CASSPRTSGHGSSYNEQFF. CDR3 nucleotides: TGTGCCAGCAGCCCCAGGACTAGCGGGCATGGGAGCTCCTACAATGAGCAGTTCTTC.

This clonotype was seen many times. The rearrangement links TRBV27 to TRBJ2-3, with a weak D call TRBD2 (6 bases). The CDR3 runs 16 residues. V was trimmed by 3 bases and J by 0 bases, leaving 13 bases between them. Germline values: CDR1 MNHEY, CDR2 SMNVEV (reference sequence). The CDR3, as DNA: TGTGCCAGCAGTTTGCTCCTAGCGACTAGCACAGATACGCAGTATTTT. This sequence encodes CASSLLLATSTDTQYF.

The chain has TRBV18 and TRBJ1-5; D is undetermined. There are 14 residues in the CDR3. The V end was cut by 3 bases, the J end by 4 bases, with 10 bases between. Looked up from germline, CDR1 is KGHSH and CDR2 is LQKENI. In DNA, the CDR3 is TGTGCCAGCTCACCCATATGGAGAAATCAGCCCCAGCATTTT. Amino acids: CASSPIWRNQPQHF.

This chain links TRBV7-9 with TRBJ2-3, with TRBD2 as a possible D gene (6 bases). Trimming took 4 bases from V and 6 from J, leaving 20 bases between them. CDR1 and CDR2 (germline): SEHNR, FQNEAQ (reference sequence). The CDR3 totals 16 residues. The DNA of the CDR3 is TGTGCCAGCAGCTCCCTGGGGGAACTAGCTAGGGATACGCAGTATTTT. Residues: CASSSLGELARDTQYF.

This clonotype was detected many times. The chain employs TRBV12-3 or TRBV12-4 and TRBJ2-3; TRBD1 agrees at 9 bases. Losses at the gene ends were 7 bases for V and 2 bases for J; bases not matched to a gene: 4. The CDR3 loop spans 14 amino acids. The CDR3 is CASNNRGPTDTQYF. CDR3 coding DNA: TGTGCCAGCAACAACAGGGGGCCCACAGATACGCAGTATTTT.

This clonotype came up many times. The rearrangement uses TRBV5-1 and TRBJ2-3; a possible D gene is TRBD2 (6 bases). The germline gives CDR1 SGHRS, CDR2 YFSETQ. V was clipped by 0 bases and J by 0 bases, with 11 bases between them. The CDR3 covers 16 residues. The DNA of the CDR3 is TGCGCCAGCAGCTTGGCGGGAGAGGCTAGCACAGATACGCAGTATTTT. Protein product: CASSLAGEASTDTQYF. Based on the CDR3 plus reference TRBV5-1 and TRBJ2-3, the full variable domain is KAGVTQTPRYLIKTRGQQVTLSCSPISGHRSVSWYQQTPGQGLQFLFEYFSETQRNKGNFPGRFSGRQFSNSRSEMNVSTLELGDSALYLCASSLAGEASTDTQYFGPGTRLTVL.